Listed below are T cell receptor beta chains from one sample, sequenced in a study of spatial heterogeneity in lung cancer. TCRdb ran MiXCR on the 5' RACE reads and lists one entry per CDR3 protein. The sample lists around 40,000 distinct CDR3 sequences, 4% to 6% occurring once. Sequencing used PBMCs, obtained at surgery. Source of these receptors: a female donor with early-stage non-small cell lung cancer. Both conserved end residues are part of each CDR3. The D gene is left open where the match is weak. Some rows mark clone size as missing; the rest say once, few, many or name a class of expanded clone.

size | D | J | V | CDR3 | DNA
many | - | TRBJ2-6 | TRBV28 | CASSYTGSGANVLTF | TGTGCCAGCAGTTACACAGGCTCTGGGGCCAACGTCCTGACTTTC
many | TRBD2 | TRBJ2-1 | TRBV12-3/TRBV12-4 | CASSLGSGAYNEQFF | TGTGCCAGCAGTTTGGGTAGCGGGGCATACAATGAGCAGTTCTTC
few | TRBD2 | TRBJ2-7 | TRBV4-2 | CASSQVGLAGAISYEQYF | TGTGCCAGCAGCCAAGTGGGACTAGCGGGGGCCATCTCCTACGAGCAGTACTTC
many | - | TRBJ1-1 | TRBV5-5 | CASSLGGLNTEAFF | TGTGCCAGCAGCTTGGGAGGTTTGAACACTGAAGCTTTCTTT
- | TRBD1 | TRBJ2-4 | TRBV28 | CASSPRTGNIQYF | TGTGCCAGCAGTCCCCGGACAGGGAACATTCAGTACTTC
few | - | TRBJ1-6 | TRBV5-6 | CASSHFTLTDTNSPLHF | TGTGCCAGCAGCCATTTTACTTTGACGGACACTAATTCACCCCTCCACTTT
many | TRBD2 | TRBJ2-7 | TRBV28 | CASEPVGLAGASSYEQYF | TGTGCCAGCGAGCCCGTAGGTCTAGCGGGGGCGTCCTCCTACGAGCAGTACTTC
many | TRBD1 | TRBJ1-5 | TRBV30 | CAWRPKGDRTGDSPRPNQPQHF | TGTGCCTGGAGGCCGAAGGGAGATAGGACAGGGGACTCCCCTCGCCCCAATCAGCCCCAGCATTTT
many | - | TRBJ2-3 | TRBV15 | CATSRGVPLSGTQYF | TGTGCCACCAGCAGAGGCGTCCCCCTTAGTGGCACGCAGTATTTT
- | - | TRBJ1-4 | TRBV5-1 | CASSWQGPEDEKLFF | TGCGCCAGCAGCTGGCAGGGGCCGGAGGATGAAAAACTGTTTTTT
many | TRBD2 | TRBJ2-1 | TRBV12-3/TRBV12-4 | CASSYDLAGSSYNEQFF | TGTGCCAGCAGTTACGACCTAGCGGGGAGCTCCTACAATGAGCAGTTCTTC
many | - | TRBJ1-1 | TRBV20-1 | CSASIQGTGAEAFF | TGCAGTGCTAGTATTCAGGGTACGGGCGCTGAAGCTTTCTTT
few | - | TRBJ1-6 | TRBV7-8 | CASSLSSTGNSPLHF | TGTGCCAGCAGCTTATCGTCGACCGGGAATTCACCCCTCCACTTT
medium-sized | TRBD1 | TRBJ1-1 | TRBV7-2 | CASSLDRGPTEAFF | TGTGCCAGCAGCCTCGACAGGGGTCCCACTGAAGCTTTCTTT
- | - | TRBJ1-5 | TRBV15 | CATSSRENQPQHF | TGTGCCACCAGCAGCAGGGAGAATCAGCCCCAGCATTTT
few | - | TRBJ1-1 | TRBV28 | CASSLSRKGAFF | TGTGCCAGCAGTTTAAGTCGGAAAGGAGCTTTCTTT
many | TRBD2 | TRBJ2-1 | TRBV28 | CASSTSGGGNEQFF | TGTGCCAGCAGTACTAGCGGGGGAGGCAATGAGCAGTTCTTC
few | - | TRBJ2-3 | TRBV7-2 | CASSLQTLSGDTQYF | TGTGCCAGCAGCTTGCAAACTTTATCAGGTGATACGCAGTATTTT
many | TRBD2 | TRBJ2-1 | TRBV11-2 | CASSSIAGGPTQFF | TGTGCCAGCAGCTCCATAGCGGGGGGGCCTACGCAGTTCTTC
medium-sized | - | TRBJ2-6 | TRBV7-3 | CASSASVGRSGANVLTF | TGTGCCAGCAGCGCCAGCGTTGGGCGCTCTGGGGCCAACGTCCTGACTTTC
many | - | TRBJ2-1 | TRBV5-1 | CASSLGGLSYNEQFF | TGCGCCAGCAGCTTAGGCGGTTTATCCTACAATGAGCAGTTCTTC
many | - | TRBJ1-1 | TRBV4-1 | CASSQRLRAGEGTEAFF | TGCGCCAGCAGCCAGAGGCTTCGTGCAGGCGAGGGGACTGAAGCTTTCTTT
many | TRBD1 | TRBJ2-1 | TRBV20-1 | CSAAQGANNEQFF | TGCAGTGCTGCCCAGGGGGCCAACAATGAGCAGTTCTTC
many | - | TRBJ1-2 | TRBV9 | CASSAWDTTAGGYTF | TGTGCCAGCAGCGCCTGGGACACCACCGCCGGTGGCTACACCTTC
- | TRBD2 | TRBJ2-1 | TRBV5-4 | CASRRGTSGVNEQFF | TGTGCCAGCAGACGCGGGACTAGCGGGGTAAATGAGCAGTTCTTC
few | TRBD1 | TRBJ1-2 | TRBV3-1 | CASSHQGADGYTF | TGTGCCAGCAGCCACCAGGGGGCGGATGGCTACACCTTC
- | - | TRBJ2-5 | TRBV30 | CAWDGGQETQYF | TGTGCCTGGGACGGAGGACAAGAGACCCAGTACTTC
many | - | TRBJ2-3 | TRBV20-1 | CSAPDSTDTQYF | TGCAGTGCCCCGGACAGCACAGATACGCAGTATTTT
many | - | TRBJ1-4 | TRBV14 | CASSHSGPGEKLFF | TGTGCCAGCAGCCACTCCGGCCCGGGAGAAAAACTGTTTTTT
medium-sized | TRBD1 | TRBJ2-3 | TRBV20-1 | CSARTGVTDTQYF | TGCAGTGCCCGGACAGGGGTCACAGATACGCAGTATTTT
many | TRBD1 | TRBJ2-5 | TRBV10-2 | CASSPGGRETQYF | TGCGCCAGCAGTCCAGGGGGCCGGGAGACCCAGTACTTC
few | - | TRBJ2-2 | TRBV6-1 | CASRRTESGELFF | TGTGCCAGCAGGAGGACAGAGTCCGGGGAGCTGTTTTTT
few | - | TRBJ1-3 | TRBV7-8 | CASSLERISGNTIYF | TGTGCCAGCAGCTTAGAACGGATCTCTGGAAACACCATATATTTT
many | TRBD2 | TRBJ2-2 | TRBV9 | CASSARAGYTGELFF | TGTGCCAGCAGCGCAAGAGCGGGGTACACCGGGGAGCTGTTTTTT
- | - | TRBJ2-2 | TRBV12-3/TRBV12-4 | CASRQGAGELFF | TGTGCCAGCAGACAGGGTGCCGGGGAGCTGTTTTTT
few | TRBD1 | TRBJ1-1 | TRBV3-1 | CASSLTGIGTNTEAFF | TGTGCCAGCTCCCTGACAGGGATCGGTACGAACACTGAAGCTTTCTTT
many | - | TRBJ2-1 | TRBV29-1 | CSVDPPGHTNNEQFF | TGCAGCGTTGATCCCCCGGGACATACAAACAATGAGCAGTTCTTC
- | - | TRBJ2-3 | TRBV5-1 | CTSSLAGEGGTDTQYF | TGCACCAGCAGCTTGGCCGGGGAAGGGGGCACAGATACGCAGTATTTT
many | - | TRBJ1-1 | TRBV7-9 | CASSHEPRNLSTEAFF | TGTGCCAGCAGCCACGAACCCAGGAATTTGAGCACTGAAGCTTTCTTT
many | - | TRBJ1-2 | TRBV7-9 | CASSLVEVGSWAYGYTF | TGTGCCAGCAGCTTAGTTGAAGTGGGCAGCTGGGCCTATGGCTACACCTTC
many | - | TRBJ2-3 | TRBV6-2/TRBV6-3 | CASTPSGSTDTQYF | TGTGCCAGCACCCCAAGCGGGAGCACAGATACGCAGTATTTT
many | - | TRBJ2-4 | TRBV3-1 | CASREGTAKNIQYF | TGTGCCAGCAGAGAGGGGACAGCCAAAAACATTCAGTACTTC
many | - | TRBJ1-5 | TRBV12-3/TRBV12-4 | CASSLVAGDNQPQHF | TGTGCCAGCAGTTTAGTGGCAGGGGACAATCAGCCCCAGCATTTT
many | - | TRBJ1-5 | TRBV7-2 | CASSLERDQPQHF | TGTGCCAGCAGCTTAGAGAGGGATCAGCCCCAGCATTTT
- | TRBD1 | TRBJ2-1 | TRBV19 | CASSIAVGQPSSYNEQFF | TGTGCCAGTAGTATAGCCGTGGGACAGCCAAGCTCCTACAATGAGCAGTTCTTC